The text below deals with one T cell receptor (beta chain). The sample carries other DNA sequences with the same CDR3. The table came from immunoSEQ multiplex PCR; TCRdb's copy has only in-frame clones and leaves some out. The sample includes some 2,500,000 clones, 93% of them seen just once. Germline CDR1 and CDR2: ENHRY and SYGVKD. V was trimmed by 5 bases and J by 2 bases, leaving 7 bases between them. The CDR3 totals 13 residues. The entry originates in a study of shared clonotypes between healthy human individuals. V is TRBV10-3 and J is TRBJ2-1, with D unclear. This clonotype originated in a young man in good health. Some clones in this sample may be carry-over from other donors' samples. The sample comprised naive CD4+ T cells from PBMCs. The subset was: CD45RA+ positively selected. This CDR3 is CAISPDPYNEQFF. In nucleotides, the CDR3 is TGTGCCATCAGTCCGGACCCCTACAATGAGCAGTTCTTC.